These T cell receptor beta chains were read from a single sample in a study of OX40 agonist ivuxolimab in advanced cancers. Using immunoSEQ multiplex PCR, the repertoire was profiled, and TCRdb retains in-frame clones only, with some absent. There are 77,000 or so clones in the sample; under 95% occur only once, and approximately 11% lies in the top ten. Specimen: CD4+ or CD8+ T cells sorted from blood, collected in a trial of the OX40 agonist ivuxolimab. These receptors were collected from an adult with an advanced solid tumor such as melanoma, head and neck, liver or kidney cancer. Each CDR3 is given with its conserved first and last residue. D genes are given only for firm matches. Only part of the rows carry a size: once, few, many, or a class if the clone is expanded.

d_gene | abundance | j_gene | v_gene | CDR3nt | CDR3aa
TRBD1 | . | TRBJ2-7 | TRBV7-9 | TGTGCCAGCAGCCTCCGAGTGGGACAGGGGGCTTACGAGCAGTACTTC | CASSLRVGQGAYEQYF
TRBD2 | . | TRBJ2-2 | TRBV6-5 | TGTGCCAGCAGTTACTCATCCGGGGGGAGTGTCGGGGAGCTGTTTTTT | CASSYSSGGSVGELFF
. | . | TRBJ1-4 | TRBV27 | TGTGCCAGCAGTTTAACGGGGGGAGATAATGAAAAACTGTTTTTT | CASSLTGGDNEKLFF
. | . | TRBJ2-3 | TRBV7-2 | TGTGCCAGCAGCTCGGGCGATCGCGGGGGCAGGGCAGATACGCAGTATTTT | CASSSGDRGGRADTQYF
TRBD2 | once | TRBJ2-3 | TRBV10-3 | TGTGCCATCAGCCCCGGGGGGAGCACAGATACGCAGTATTTT | CAISPGGSTDTQYF
. | . | TRBJ2-3 | TRBV19 | TGTGCCAGTAGTTCGCCGGCAGGGGACAATCCGTGGTATTTT | CASSSPAGDNPWYF
TRBD1 | . | TRBJ1-4 | TRBV4-3 | TGCGCCAGCAGCCAAGATGGGCAGGGGGAGGAAAAACTGTTTTTT | CASSQDGQGEEKLFF
. | few | TRBJ1-1 | TRBV9 | TGTGCCAGCAGCGTAGGGGGGTACACTGAAGCTTTCTTT | CASSVGGYTEAFF
TRBD1 | . | TRBJ2-5 | TRBV9 | TGTGCCAGCAGCTACGGGACAGGACAAGAGACCCAGTACTTC | CASSYGTGQETQYF
. | once | TRBJ1-5 | TRBV28 | TGTGCCAGCAGTTTTATGCAGGGCGGACAGCCCCAGCATTTT | CASSFMQGGQPQHF
TRBD1 | . | TRBJ2-1 | TRBV6-1 | TGTGCCAGCAACATACTACAGGGGTATGAGCAGTTCTTC | CASNILQGYEQFF
TRBD2 | . | TRBJ2-7 | TRBV6-6 | TGTGCCAGCAGCCTTAGCGGGGGCAATCCTTACGAGCAGTACTTC | CASSLSGGNPYEQYF
. | . | TRBJ1-1 | TRBV19 | TGTGCCAGTAGACCGACACGGAACACTGAAGCTTTCTTT | CASRPTRNTEAFF
. | . | TRBJ2-2 | TRBV6-5 | TGTGCCAGCAGTTACTCGTATGGGTACACCGGGGAGCTGTTTTTT | CASSYSYGYTGELFF
. | . | TRBJ2-7 | TRBV28 | TGTGCCAGCAGTTCCCCGACCTCCTACGAGCAGTACTTC | CASSSPTSYEQYF
. | . | TRBJ2-7 | TRBV6-1 | TGTGCCAGCAGACCCCCTAATCCGGCCTACGAGCAGTACTTC | CASRPPNPAYEQYF
. | . | TRBJ1-1 | TRBV5-1 | TGCGCCAGCAGCTTGATGTCACATATTGGATCTGAAGCTTTCTTT | CASSLMSHIGSEAFF
TRBD1 | . | TRBJ1-5 | TRBV5-6 | TGTGCCAGCAGCTTGACAGGGGACAATCAGCCCCAGCATTTT | CASSLTGDNQPQHF
. | . | TRBJ2-5 | TRBV9 | TGTGCCAGCAGCGTAGTGGCGGTCCCTGGCCAAGAGACCCAGTACTTC | CASSVVAVPGQETQYF
TRBD1 | . | TRBJ2-3 | TRBV27 | TGTGCCAGCAGTTTAAAGGGGGCGAGCACAGATACGCAGTATTTT | CASSLKGASTDTQYF
. | . | TRBJ2-1 | TRBV13 | TGTGCCAGCAGCTTAGGGACCGAGAATGAGCAGTTCTTC | CASSLGTENEQFF
TRBD2 | . | TRBJ2-5 | TRBV29-1 | TGCAGCGCCCCCCTCCGGGGGGACCAAGAGACCCAGTACTTC | CSAPLRGDQETQYF
TRBD1 | . | TRBJ2-7 | TRBV5-1 | TGCGCCAGCAGACCTACAGGGGACGAGCAGTACTTC | CASRPTGDEQYF
TRBD1 | . | TRBJ2-7 | TRBV5-4 | TGTGCCAGCAGCTTGGAGGCAGGGGGCTACGAGCAGTACTTC | CASSLEAGGYEQYF
. | . | TRBJ1-4 | TRBV7-2 | TGTGCCAGCAGCTTCTCGGGACTAAAGGCAACTAATGAAAAACTGTTTTTT | CASSFSGLKATNEKLFF
. | . | TRBJ2-3 | TRBV30 | TGTGCCTGGAGTGTAACCACAGATACGCAGTATTTT | CAWSVTTDTQYF
TRBD1 | once | TRBJ2-1 | TRBV19 | TGTGCCAGCCCGGGACAGAAAAACAATGAGCAGTTCTTC | CASPGQKNNEQFF
. | . | TRBJ1-2 | TRBV12-5 | TGTGCTAGTGGTTGGACAGCACAGGGACCGATGGCAGTCTACACCTTC | CASGWTAQGPMAVYTF
. | . | TRBJ2-7 | TRBV27 | TGTGCCAGCAGTCCGTCGACAGGAGAGTCTTCCTACGAGCAGTACTTC | CASSPSTGESSYEQYF
TRBD1 | . | TRBJ2-7 | TRBV27 | TGTGCCAGCAGTCCAGGCCGGACAGGGCCCTACGAGCAGTACTTC | CASSPGRTGPYEQYF
. | . | TRBJ2-2 | TRBV5-1 | TGCGCCAGCAGCTTGGTCAGGGACGCGGGCACCGGGGAGCTGTTTTTT | CASSLVRDAGTGELFF
. | . | TRBJ2-7 | TRBV2 | TGTGCCATCGACGGTCCCAAACTGGGCGAGCAGTACTTC | CAIDGPKLGEQYF
. | . | TRBJ2-7 | TRBV5-4 | TGTGCCAGCAGCGCGGGGCAGGGCAACTACGAGCAGTACTTC | CASSAGQGNYEQYF
. | once | TRBJ1-4 | TRBV14 | TGTGCCAGCAGCCCCCCCGGGCGACCAACTAATGAAAAACTGTTTTTT | CASSPPGRPTNEKLFF
TRBD2 | . | TRBJ2-5 | TRBV7-8 | TGTGCCAGCAGCTTAGCGCTAGCGGGGGGGCCTGGAGAGACCCAGTACTTC | CASSLALAGGPGETQYF
. | . | TRBJ1-2 | TRBV29-1 | TGCAGCGTTGAAAGGGTCGGAGCAGGCCTCTATGGCTACACCTTC | CSVERVGAGLYGYTF
. | . | TRBJ1-1 | TRBV13 | TGTGCCAGCAGCTTAAGGGGGGCGCTGGACACTGAAGCTTTCTTT | CASSLRGALDTEAFF
. | . | TRBJ1-4 | TRBV30 | TGTGCCTGGAGTGTACCACAACAGGGACCTAGAGAAAAACTGTTTTTT | CAWSVPQQGPREKLFF
. | once | TRBJ2-2 | TRBV10-1 | TGCGCCAGCAGGGATAGCACCGGGGAGCTGTTTTTT | CASRDSTGELFF
. | . | TRBJ1-4 | TRBV11-2 | TGTGCCAGCAGCCAGGAACGGGCAACTAATGAAAAACTGTTTTTT | CASSQERATNEKLFF
. | once | TRBJ2-5 | TRBV9 | TGTGCCAGCAGCCACCGAACCGGGGGGCCAAACCAAGAGACCCAGTACTTC | CASSHRTGGPNQETQYF
TRBD1 | . | TRBJ2-3 | TRBV7-6 | TGTGCCAGCAGCTCGGGCCGCATAAGTACAGGGGGCGGCACAGATACGCAGTATTTT | CASSSGRISTGGGTDTQYF
. | . | TRBJ2-1 | TRBV19 | TGTGCCAGTAGTATGGTACTAGACGCCTACAATGAGCAGTTCTTC | CASSMVLDAYNEQFF
. | . | TRBJ1-5 | TRBV5-6 | TGTGCCAGCAGCTTCGGCAGTGGGGTTGAGCCCCAGCATTTT | CASSFGSGVEPQHF
TRBD1 | . | TRBJ2-3 | TRBV5-6 | TGTGCCAGCAGCTTGTTTGGGGACAGGGATTATGGTGTTACGCAGTATTTT | CASSLFGDRDYGVTQYF
. | . | TRBJ2-4 | TRBV7-4 | TGTGCCAGCAGCTTCCAGATACAGTACTTC | CASSFQIQYF
. | . | TRBJ2-3 | TRBV7-9 | TGTGCCAGCAGCCCACCGGACTTGGAGACCTACACAGATACGCAGTATTTT | CASSPPDLETYTDTQYF
. | . | TRBJ1-2 | TRBV29-1 | TGCAGCGTGGCGACAGGTCCCTATGGCTACACCTTC | CSVATGPYGYTF
. | few | TRBJ2-7 | TRBV9 | TGTGCCAGCAGCGGACAGACAGGCTCCTACGAGCAGTACTTC | CASSGQTGSYEQYF
TRBD2 | few | TRBJ2-1 | TRBV19 | TGTGCCAGTACCCGGACTACGGGAGGAAATGAGCAGTTCTTC | CASTRTTGGNEQFF